These 4 T cell receptor beta chains share one sample of origin, sequenced in a study of response to subunit inactivated influenza vaccine (dated 2018 in TCRdb). Library preparation used RT-PCR. The listed sequencing device is Illumina HiSeq 2500. TCRdb cleaned the public reads at Q25 with fastp, built clones with MiXCR and kept in-frame beta chains. Entries that share a CDR3 protein sequence are merged under the most common genes and DNA. The sample yields around 570,000 distinct CDR3 sequences; less than 8% were counted once. In total, the top ten clones hold around 13% of the sample. The sequences come from PBMCs from blood, collected about 24 months after vaccination. These receptors originate from a man between 50 and 69 years old who received an inactivated influenza vaccine. Donor details come from another sample of the same person, matched by shared clones.

In this sample, this clonotype turned up many times. V and J are TRBV7-3 and TRBJ2-1, with 7 bases identical to TRBD1. The CDR3 runs 16 residues. V shed 5 bases and J 6 bases; nucleotides not matched to a gene: 13. Germline V gene lookup returns CDR1 SGHTA and CDR2 FQGTGA. CDR3 sequence reads: CASSLNLGGAPNEQFF. CDR3 nucleotide sequence: TGTGCCAGCAGCCTAAACCTAGGGGGCGCCCCCAATGAGCAGTTCTTC.

In this sample, this clonotype turned up a few times. The V and J genes are TRBV20-1 and TRBJ2-7; perhaps D is TRBD1 or TRBD2 (6 bases each). Between the trimmed V and J ends, which lost 0 bases and 1 base, there was a span of 10 bases. CDR3 length equals 14 residues. Germline values: CDR1 DFQATT, CDR2 SNEGSKA (reference sequence). The CDR3 is CSARDQGRSYEQYF. The CDR3 region has the DNA TGCAGTGCTAGAGATCAGGGGAGGTCCTACGAGCAGTACTTC.

This clonotype was counted only a few times. The rearrangement joins TRBV4-1 to TRBJ2-7; 13 nucleotides align to TRBD2. Trimming took 2 bases from V and 7 from J; bases not matched to a gene: 17. The CDR3 covers 19 residues. Per the germline V gene, CDR1 is MGHRA and CDR2 is YSYEKL. DNA for the CDR3: TGCGCCAGCAGCCAACTCGCCCGGACTAGCGGGGGCAGCCGAAAGGAGCAGTACTTC. Translated: CASSQLARTSGGSRKEQYF.

This clonotype appeared many times. The chain joins TRBV20-1 to TRBJ2-3; the D is unclear. The CDR3 runs 13 residues. Trimming took off 2 bases at V and 2 bases at J, with 8 bases between the two ends. CDR1 and CDR2 (germline): DFQATT, SNEGSKA (reference sequence). The CDR3 protein is CSARPRNTDTQYF. CDR3 nucleotides: TGCAGTGCTAGACCTAGAAACACAGATACGCAGTATTTT.